The rows below give T cell receptor beta chains drawn from one sample of a study of regulatory T cells in long-lasting Graves disease. Each CDR3 protein is one row after TCRdb ran MiXCR on the multiplex PCR reads. The table records hundreds of thousands of distinct CDR3 sequences, roughly 15% of them present only once. These data were likewise used in another study, on T cells in Graves' hyperthyroidism and ophthalmopathy.

Here the sequenced sample was peripheral blood mononuclear cells (PBMCs), taken at new diagnosis, from a patient treated with antithyroid drugs. The source is a woman aged 25 to 45 with Graves disease. Each CDR3 is given with its conserved first and last residue. D genes are given only for firm matches. Some rows mark clone size as missing; the rest say once, few, many or name a class of expanded clone.

j_call: TRBJ1-2; v_call: TRBV27; clone_size: many; d_call: TRBD1; cdr3_nt: TGTGCCAGTTCGGGACAGGGGGCGAGCTACACCTTC; cdr3_aa: CASSGQGASYTF
j_call: TRBJ2-5; v_call: TRBV19; clone_size: NA; d_call: NA; cdr3_nt: TGTGCCAGTAGTATGTGGGGCGGTGGGGGAGAGACCCAGTACTTC; cdr3_aa: CASSMWGGGGETQYF
j_call: TRBJ1-5; v_call: TRBV6-1; clone_size: NA; d_call: NA; cdr3_nt: TGTGCCGGAGGGGGACCTAATCAGCCCCAGCATTTT; cdr3_aa: CAGGGPNQPQHF
j_call: TRBJ1-1; v_call: TRBV9; clone_size: many; d_call: NA; cdr3_nt: TGTGCCAGCAGCGCAGACAGAAACACTGAAGCTTTCTTT; cdr3_aa: CASSADRNTEAFF
j_call: TRBJ1-2; v_call: TRBV12-3/TRBV12-4; clone_size: many; d_call: TRBD1; cdr3_nt: TGTGCCAGCAGTTTCGCCGGGACAGTGAAAAACTATGGCTACACCTTC; cdr3_aa: CASSFAGTVKNYGYTF
j_call: TRBJ2-2; v_call: TRBV12-3/TRBV12-4; clone_size: many; d_call: NA; cdr3_nt: TGTGCCAGCAGTTTAAGCTGGTTTCGGGCCGGGGAGCTGTTTTTT; cdr3_aa: CASSLSWFRAGELFF
j_call: TRBJ2-7; v_call: TRBV5-4; clone_size: NA; d_call: NA; cdr3_nt: TGTGCCAGCAGCTTGGGTCTACCCGCTGGGGAGCAGTACTTC; cdr3_aa: CASSLGLPAGEQYF
j_call: TRBJ2-3; v_call: TRBV5-1; clone_size: many; d_call: TRBD2; cdr3_nt: TGCGCCAGCAGCCGCTCGGCTAGCGGAGCAGATACGCAGTATTTT; cdr3_aa: CASSRSASGADTQYF
j_call: TRBJ2-7; v_call: TRBV6-2/TRBV6-3; clone_size: NA; d_call: TRBD1; cdr3_nt: TGTGCCAGCAGTTACTCGATTGTGGTGACAGGGGCCCGCGAGCAGTACTTC; cdr3_aa: CASSYSIVVTGAREQYF
j_call: TRBJ2-3; v_call: TRBV6-2/TRBV6-3; clone_size: few; d_call: NA; cdr3_nt: TGTGCCAGCAGTTACAATGTGGGGGGCACAGATACGCAGTATTTT; cdr3_aa: CASSYNVGGTDTQYF
j_call: TRBJ1-5; v_call: TRBV6-1; clone_size: few; d_call: NA; cdr3_nt: TGTGCCAGCTCCGTCCGGGGGCTGGGCAATCAGCCCCAGCATTTT; cdr3_aa: CASSVRGLGNQPQHF
j_call: TRBJ2-7; v_call: TRBV6-1; clone_size: few; d_call: NA; cdr3_nt: TGTGCCGTGCCGGGACAGGGCGGGGGGGACGAGCAGTACTTC; cdr3_aa: CAVPGQGGGDEQYF
j_call: TRBJ2-3; v_call: TRBV20-1; clone_size: many; d_call: TRBD2; cdr3_nt: TGCAGTGTCGGACTAGCGGGTTATGCGCAGTATTTT; cdr3_aa: CSVGLAGYAQYF
j_call: TRBJ2-7; v_call: TRBV9; clone_size: many; d_call: TRBD1; cdr3_nt: TGTGCCAGCAGCCCGACAGGGGGTTATTACGAGCAGTACTTC; cdr3_aa: CASSPTGGYYEQYF
j_call: TRBJ2-1; v_call: TRBV7-2; clone_size: many; d_call: TRBD2; cdr3_nt: TGTGCCAGCAGCACCGCTAGCGGGACCTCCTACAATGAGCAGTTCTTC; cdr3_aa: CASSTASGTSYNEQFF
j_call: TRBJ2-7; v_call: TRBV18; clone_size: many; d_call: TRBD1; cdr3_nt: TGTGCCAGCTCAATCGGACAGGTATTTGGTGAGCAGTACTTC; cdr3_aa: CASSIGQVFGEQYF
j_call: TRBJ1-5; v_call: TRBV28; clone_size: many; d_call: NA; cdr3_nt: TGTGCCAGCACTCCGGGCGGGGAAGGGGACAATCAGCCCCAGCATTTT; cdr3_aa: CASTPGGEGDNQPQHF